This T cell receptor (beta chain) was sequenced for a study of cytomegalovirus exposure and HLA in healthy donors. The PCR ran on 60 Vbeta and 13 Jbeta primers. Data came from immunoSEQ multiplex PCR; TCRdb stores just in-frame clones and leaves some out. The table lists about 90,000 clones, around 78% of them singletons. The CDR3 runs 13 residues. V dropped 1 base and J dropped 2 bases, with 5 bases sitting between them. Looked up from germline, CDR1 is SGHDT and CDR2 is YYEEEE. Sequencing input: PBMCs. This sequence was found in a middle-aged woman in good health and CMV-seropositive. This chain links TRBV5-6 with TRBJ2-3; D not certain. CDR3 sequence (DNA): TGTGCCAGCAGCTTGTCGGTCACAGATACGCAGTATTTT. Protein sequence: CASSLSVTDTQYF. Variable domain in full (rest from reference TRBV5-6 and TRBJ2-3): DAGVTQSPTHLIKTRGQQVTLRCSPKSGHDTVSWYQQALGQGPQFIFQYYEEEERQRGNFPDRFSGHQFPNYSSELNVNALLLGDSALYLCASSLSVTDTQYFGPGTRLTVL.